Listed below are T cell receptor beta chains from one sample, sequenced in a study. Each CDR3 protein gets one entry after TCRdb re-called the 5' RACE reads with MiXCR. The data contain about 50,000 distinct CDR3 sequences, 28% of them singletons. The source material was naive CD4+ T cells sorted from blood. The receptors stem from a female donor with breast cancer. The CDR3 runs from the conserved cysteine through the conserved F or W. The order of the fields is J gene, clone size, V gene, D gene, CDR3 DNA, CDR3 protein. A D gene is named only where the DNA matches it firmly. A row's size may be missing; if present it is once, few, many or a size class.

J: TRBJ2-7
size: few
V: TRBV20-1
D: -
DNA: TGCAGTGCTAGTGGTCCTACCCTTGGCGAGCAGTACTTC
CDR3: CSASGPTLGEQYF

J: TRBJ2-3
size: -
V: TRBV5-1
D: TRBD2
DNA: TGCGCCAGCAGCTTGTCTCTAGCGGGAGGGCCCGGAGATACGCAGTATTTT
CDR3: CASSLSLAGGPGDTQYF

J: TRBJ2-5
size: few
V: TRBV9
D: -
DNA: TGTGCCAGCAGCCACGAACAGGGATTGGCGGGAGAGACCCAGTACTTC
CDR3: CASSHEQGLAGETQYF

J: TRBJ1-2
size: -
V: TRBV4-2
D: TRBD1
DNA: TGTGCCAGCAGCCACTGGGACAGAGGCTACACCTTC
CDR3: CASSHWDRGYTF

J: TRBJ2-1
size: -
V: TRBV12-3/TRBV12-4
D: -
DNA: TGTGCCAGCAGTTTAGGGCTAGCGCGCTCTGGTGAGCAGTTCTTC
CDR3: CASSLGLARSGEQFF

J: TRBJ2-5
size: -
V: TRBV9
D: TRBD2
DNA: TGTGCCAGCAGCCGAGCGGGAGATGAGACCCAGTACTTC
CDR3: CASSRAGDETQYF

J: TRBJ2-3
size: -
V: TRBV5-1
D: -
DNA: TGCGCCAGCGAGGAGGGAATGACAGATACGCAGTATTTT
CDR3: CASEEGMTDTQYF

J: TRBJ1-1
size: few
V: TRBV10-2
D: -
DNA: TGCGCCAGCAGTGATTGGACGGGTAGCACTGAAGCTTTCTTT
CDR3: CASSDWTGSTEAFF

J: TRBJ1-1
size: -
V: TRBV9
D: -
DNA: TGTGCCAGCAGCGTAGCTGGCCAGGGCTCTGAAGCTTTCTTT
CDR3: CASSVAGQGSEAFF

J: TRBJ1-1
size: -
V: TRBV7-9
D: -
DNA: TGTGCCAGCAGCACGACAGGGAACACTGAAGCTTTCTTT
CDR3: CASSTTGNTEAFF

J: TRBJ1-2
size: few
V: TRBV4-1
D: -
DNA: TGCGCCAGCAGCCATGACCGAGGAGCCCGGGGCTACACCTTC
CDR3: CASSHDRGARGYTF

J: TRBJ2-2
size: -
V: TRBV5-1
D: -
DNA: TGCGCCAGCAGCGCAGCTAGCGATACGAACACCGGGGAGCTGTTTTTT
CDR3: CASSAASDTNTGELFF

J: TRBJ2-7
size: few
V: TRBV20-1
D: -
DNA: TGCAGTGCTCGAGTCTACGAGCAGTACTTC
CDR3: CSARVYEQYF

J: TRBJ2-1
size: -
V: TRBV12-3/TRBV12-4
D: TRBD2
DNA: TGTGCCAGCAGCAGGGCGGGGGGCGGATACAATGAGCAGTTCTTC
CDR3: CASSRAGGGYNEQFF

J: TRBJ1-1
size: few
V: TRBV30
D: TRBD1
DNA: TGTGCCTGGATGGGACAGCTAAACACTGAAGCTTTCTTT
CDR3: CAWMGQLNTEAFF

J: TRBJ2-1
size: few
V: TRBV20-1
D: -
DNA: TGCAGTGCTCTCCGGTACAATGAGCAGTTCTTC
CDR3: CSALRYNEQFF

J: TRBJ2-5
size: -
V: TRBV5-1
D: -
DNA: TGCGCCAGCAGCTTACGACAGATACAAGAGACCCAGTACTTC
CDR3: CASSLRQIQETQYF

J: TRBJ1-5
size: many
V: TRBV7-2
D: TRBD1
DNA: TGTGCCAGCAGCCCGACAGGGACGACTAATCAGCCCCAGCATTTT
CDR3: CASSPTGTTNQPQHF

J: TRBJ2-1
size: many
V: TRBV20-1
D: -
DNA: TGCAGTGCCCGAGGAGCCTCGGACTACAATGAGCAGTTCTTC
CDR3: CSARGASDYNEQFF

J: TRBJ1-4
size: few
V: TRBV7-2
D: TRBD1
DNA: TGTGCCAGCAGGGTAGGACAGGGTAACGAAAAACTGTTTTTT
CDR3: CASRVGQGNEKLFF

J: TRBJ2-5
size: -
V: TRBV15
D: -
DNA: TGTGCCACCAGCCATAAAGTGGGACACACACAAGAGACCCAGTACTTC
CDR3: CATSHKVGHTQETQYF

J: TRBJ2-7
size: few
V: TRBV29-1
D: -
DNA: TGCAGCCTGAAGACCGGACCCTACGAGCAGTACTTC
CDR3: CSLKTGPYEQYF

J: TRBJ1-3
size: few
V: TRBV10-3
D: TRBD1
DNA: TGTGCCATCAGTGAGACAGGGGGCAACACCATATATTTT
CDR3: CAISETGGNTIYF

J: TRBJ1-2
size: few
V: TRBV29-1
D: -
DNA: TGCAGCGTTGAAGATTTGTCCGCCAACAGGGAAGATAACTATGGCTACACCTTC
CDR3: CSVEDLSANREDNYGYTF

J: TRBJ1-5
size: many
V: TRBV6-1
D: -
DNA: TGTGCCAGCAGTGTCGAGACAGGACGGCCCCAGCATTTT
CDR3: CASSVETGRPQHF

J: TRBJ1-2
size: few
V: TRBV28
D: -
DNA: TGTGCCAGCAGTTCCACATGGTATGGCTACACCTTC
CDR3: CASSSTWYGYTF

J: TRBJ2-3
size: -
V: TRBV12-3/TRBV12-4
D: TRBD1
DNA: TGCGCCAGCACTACGGACACGTCAGGGGGAGATACGCAGTATTTT
CDR3: CASTTDTSGGDTQYF

J: TRBJ2-1
size: many
V: TRBV4-1
D: -
DNA: TGCGCCAGCAGCCAAGTTAACCTTGTCTCCTACAATGAGCAGTTCTTC
CDR3: CASSQVNLVSYNEQFF

J: TRBJ2-3
size: many
V: TRBV7-2
D: TRBD2
DNA: TGTGCCAGCAGCTTAAGACTAGCGGGGATAACAGATACGCAGTATTTT
CDR3: CASSLRLAGITDTQYF

J: TRBJ1-5
size: -
V: TRBV6-1
D: -
DNA: TGTGCCAGCACGGAGGTAATGAGCAATCAGCCCCAGCATTTT
CDR3: CASTEVMSNQPQHF

J: TRBJ2-6
size: many
V: TRBV9
D: -
DNA: TGTGCCAGCAGCCCGGGCCTTGGAAAGGGTGTATTCTCTGGGGCCAACGTCCTGACTTTC
CDR3: CASSPGLGKGVFSGANVLTF

J: TRBJ1-1
size: few
V: TRBV4-3
D: -
DNA: TGCGCCAGCAGCCAAGTTTCAGGGCGGGGGGAAGCTTTCTTT
CDR3: CASSQVSGRGEAFF

J: TRBJ2-5
size: -
V: TRBV5-1
D: -
DNA: TGCGCCAGCAGACCTACAGGGTACCAAGAGACCCAGTACTTC
CDR3: CASRPTGYQETQYF

J: TRBJ2-3
size: few
V: TRBV18
D: -
DNA: TGTGCCAGCTCACCCACACGGGACACAGATACGCAGTATTTT
CDR3: CASSPTRDTDTQYF